Each of the 2 T cell receptor beta chains below was sequenced from the same sample in a study of blood T cell repertoires in COVID-19. Sequencing was performed with immunoSEQ multiplex PCR; in TCRdb, only in-frame clones are kept and a portion is missing. The sample gives about 160,000 clones, 93% of which show up once; under 2% is in the top ten. Material for sequencing was peripheral blood. Receptor source: a woman aged 60-70 years with COVID-19, enrolled during active disease.

V is TRBV18 and J is TRBJ1-3; D is uncertain. In germline, CDR1 is KGHSH, CDR2 LQKENI. The CDR3 spans 15 residues. V was clipped by 6 bases and J by 0 bases, with 12 bases between them. CDR3 sequence: CASSFDQDSGNTIYF. In nucleotides, the CDR3 is TGTGCCAGCTCTTTCGATCAGGACTCTGGAAACACCATATATTTT. The full variable domain, in which reference TRBV18 and TRBJ1-3 provide the parts outside the CDR3, is NAGVMQNPRHLVRRRGQEARLRCSPMKGHSHVYWYRQLPEEGLKFMVYLQKENIIDESGMPKERFSAEFPKEGPSILRIQQVVRGDSAAYFCASSFDQDSGNTIYFGEGSWLTVV.

A single count supports this clone. V usage is TRBV28 and J usage is TRBJ1-2, with TRBD1 as a possible D gene (5 bases). The CDR3 contains 16 residues. Per the germline V gene, CDR1 is MDHEN and CDR2 is SYDVKM. Trimming shortened V by 1 base and J by 4 bases, and 16 bases separated the two germline ends. CDR3 DNA sequence: TGTGCCAGCAGTTTATACGACACTGGAAGGGGCTATGGCTACACCTTC. This sequence encodes CASSLYDTGRGYGYTF.